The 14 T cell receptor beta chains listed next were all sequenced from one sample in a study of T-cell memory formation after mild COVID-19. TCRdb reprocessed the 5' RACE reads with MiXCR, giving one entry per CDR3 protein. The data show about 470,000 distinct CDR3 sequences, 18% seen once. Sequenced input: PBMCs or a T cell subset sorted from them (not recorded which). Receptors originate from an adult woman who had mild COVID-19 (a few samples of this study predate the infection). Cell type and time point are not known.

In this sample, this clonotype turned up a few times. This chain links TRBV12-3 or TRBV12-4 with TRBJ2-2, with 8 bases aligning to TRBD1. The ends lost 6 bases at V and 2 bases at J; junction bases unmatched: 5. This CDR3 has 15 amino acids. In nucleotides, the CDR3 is TGTGCCAGCAGAGGAACAGGGGGAAACACCGGGGAGCTGTTTTTT. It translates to CASRGTGGNTGELFF.

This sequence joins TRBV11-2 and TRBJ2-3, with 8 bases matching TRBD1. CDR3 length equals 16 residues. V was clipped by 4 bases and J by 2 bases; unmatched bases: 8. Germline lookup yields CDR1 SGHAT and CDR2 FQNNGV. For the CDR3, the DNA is TGTGCCAGCAGCTCACTTGGACAGGGCCACACAGATACGCAGTATTTT. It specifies CASSSLGQGHTDTQYF.

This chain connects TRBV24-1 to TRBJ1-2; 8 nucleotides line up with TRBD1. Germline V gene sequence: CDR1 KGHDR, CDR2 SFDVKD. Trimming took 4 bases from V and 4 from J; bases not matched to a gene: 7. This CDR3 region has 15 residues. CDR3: CATSDSGTGFYGYTF. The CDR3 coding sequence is TGTGCCACCAGTGACTCCGGGACAGGCTTCTATGGCTACACCTTC.

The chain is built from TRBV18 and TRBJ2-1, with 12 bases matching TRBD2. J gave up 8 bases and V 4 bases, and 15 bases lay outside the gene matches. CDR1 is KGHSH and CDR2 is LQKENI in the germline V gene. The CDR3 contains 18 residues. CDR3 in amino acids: CASSLALTSGSGGDEQFF. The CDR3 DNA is TGTGCCAGCTCACTCGCCCTGACTAGCGGGAGCGGGGGCGATGAGCAGTTCTTC.

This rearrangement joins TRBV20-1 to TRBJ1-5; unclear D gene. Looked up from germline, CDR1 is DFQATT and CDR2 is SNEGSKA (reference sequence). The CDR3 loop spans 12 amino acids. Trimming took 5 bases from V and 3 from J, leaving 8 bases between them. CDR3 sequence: CSARHTNQPQHF. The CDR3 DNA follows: TGCAGTGCTCGCCATACCAATCAGCCCCAGCATTTT.

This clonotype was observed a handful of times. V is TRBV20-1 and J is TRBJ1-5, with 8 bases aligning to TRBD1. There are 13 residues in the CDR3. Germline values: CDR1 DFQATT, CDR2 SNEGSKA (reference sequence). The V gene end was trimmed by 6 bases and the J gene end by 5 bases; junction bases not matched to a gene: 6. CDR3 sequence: CSATDRGDQPQHF. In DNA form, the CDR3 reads TGCAGTGCAACCGACAGGGGAGATCAGCCCCAGCATTTT.

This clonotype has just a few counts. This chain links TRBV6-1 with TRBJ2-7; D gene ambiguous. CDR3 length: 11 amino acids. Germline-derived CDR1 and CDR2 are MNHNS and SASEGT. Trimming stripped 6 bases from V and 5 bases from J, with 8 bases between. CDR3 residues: CASSERNEQYF. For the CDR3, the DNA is TGTGCCAGCAGCGAACGTAACGAGCAGTACTTC.

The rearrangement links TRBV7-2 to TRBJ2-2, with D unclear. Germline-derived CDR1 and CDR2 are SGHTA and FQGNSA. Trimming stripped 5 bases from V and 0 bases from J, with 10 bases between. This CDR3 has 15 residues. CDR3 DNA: TGTGCCAGCAGCCCCCGGCTGGCGAACACCGGGGAGCTGTTTTTT. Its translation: CASSPRLANTGELFF.

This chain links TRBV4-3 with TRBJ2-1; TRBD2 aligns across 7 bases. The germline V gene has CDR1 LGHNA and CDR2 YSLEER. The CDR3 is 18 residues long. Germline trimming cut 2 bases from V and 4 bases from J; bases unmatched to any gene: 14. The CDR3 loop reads CASSQSWLGGSPYNEQFF. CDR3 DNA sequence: TGCGCCAGCAGCCAAAGTTGGTTGGGCGGGAGCCCTTACAATGAGCAGTTCTTC.

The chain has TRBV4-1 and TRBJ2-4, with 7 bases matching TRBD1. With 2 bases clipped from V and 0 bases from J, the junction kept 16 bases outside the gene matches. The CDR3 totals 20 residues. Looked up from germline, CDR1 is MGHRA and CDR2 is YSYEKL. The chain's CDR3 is CASSQSNLGQPDLAKNIQYF. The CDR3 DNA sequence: TGCGCCAGCAGCCAATCAAATTTGGGACAGCCAGATTTAGCCAAAAACATTCAGTACTTC.

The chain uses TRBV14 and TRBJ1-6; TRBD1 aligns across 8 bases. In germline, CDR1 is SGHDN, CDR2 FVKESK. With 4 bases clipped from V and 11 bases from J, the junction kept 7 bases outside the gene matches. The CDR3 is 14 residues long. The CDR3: CASSRPGGKTPLHF. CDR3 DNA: TGTGCCAGCAGCCGCCCAGGGGGCAAGACACCCCTCCACTTT.

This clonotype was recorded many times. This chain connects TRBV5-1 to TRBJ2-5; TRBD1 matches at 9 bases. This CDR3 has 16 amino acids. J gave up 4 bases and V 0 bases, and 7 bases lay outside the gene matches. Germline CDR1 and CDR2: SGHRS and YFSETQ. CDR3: CASSLAQQGAGETQYF. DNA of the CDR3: TGCGCCAGCAGCTTGGCTCAACAGGGGGCCGGAGAGACCCAGTACTTC.

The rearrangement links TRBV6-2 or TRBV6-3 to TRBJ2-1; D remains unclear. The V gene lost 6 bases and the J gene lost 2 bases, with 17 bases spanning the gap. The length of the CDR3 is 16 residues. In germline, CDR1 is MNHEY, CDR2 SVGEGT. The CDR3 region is CASRTIDALPYNEQFF. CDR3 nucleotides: TGTGCCAGCAGAACTATCGACGCCTTACCCTACAATGAGCAGTTCTTC.

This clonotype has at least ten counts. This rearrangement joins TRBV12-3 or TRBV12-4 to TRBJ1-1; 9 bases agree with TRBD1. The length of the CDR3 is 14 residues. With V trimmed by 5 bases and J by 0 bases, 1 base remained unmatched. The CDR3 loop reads CASSRDRVNTEAFF. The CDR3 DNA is TGTGCCAGCAGTCGGGACAGGGTGAACACTGAAGCTTTCTTT.